This T cell receptor (beta chain) was profiled in a study of T-cell memory formation after mild COVID-19. About the study: TCR clusters were mostly confined to one donor each.

Germline-derived CDR1 and CDR2 are SGDLS and YYNGEE. This CDR3 is 15 amino acids long. The V segment lost 3 bases and the J segment 8 bases; nucleotides outside the gene matches: 12. 5'RACE primed at constant segments yielded TCR alpha and TCR beta cDNA libraries bearing sample barcodes and UMIs. Via MiXCR, TCRdb re-called the 5' RACE reads, giving one row per CDR3 protein. The data contain 220,000 or so distinct CDR3 sequences, 9% to 10% of them singletons. Overall study results and limits: Shrinking CD4+ clones were chiefly CM and EM; CD8+ ones were chiefly EMRA. Clones that got smaller from day 15 to 85 had even CD4/CD8, while clones growing later tipped toward CD4+.

With regard to this clonotype: Its matching antigen is unknown.

The sequence was obtained from a young man who had mild COVID-19 (a few samples of this study predate the infection). Cell type and time point are not known. The sequenced sample was PBMCs or a T cell subset sorted from them (not recorded which). The chain combines TRBV9 with TRBJ2-7, with 9 bases matching TRBD2. As DNA, the CDR3 is TGTGCCAGCAGCGCTGGGGCTAGCGGGGCCTCTCAGCAGTACTTC. Amino acids: CASSAGASGASQQYF.